The next 17 T cell receptor beta chains were all read from a single sample in a study of shared clonotypes between healthy human individuals. Assay: immunoSEQ multiplex PCR; the TCRdb copy retains only in-frame clones and omits some. This table holds about 340,000 clones, around four fifths found once. Sequencing was done on a sample of memory CD4+ T cells sorted from blood. The sample's subset: CD45RA-negative fraction. These receptors were collected from a man aged 25 to 45 in good health.

CDR3 sequence reads: CASSPSYSGNTIYF. In nucleotides, the CDR3 is TGTGCCAGCAGCCCTAGCTACTCTGGAAACACCATATATTTT. The chain joins TRBV14 to TRBJ1-3; D gene unclear. V lost 4 bases, J lost 0 bases, and 7 bases lay in between. This CDR3 region has 14 residues. In germline, CDR1 is SGHDN, CDR2 FVKESK.

This sequence joins TRBV1 and TRBJ2-1. TRBV1 is marked as a pseudogene. The CDR3 length is 16 residues. In DNA form, the CDR3 reads TGCACCAGCAGCCGGACGCATAATTTCGGGGCTGATGAGCAGTTCTTC. This encodes CTSSRTHNFGADEQFF.

The chain uses TRBV11-2 and TRBJ1-2; perhaps TRBD1 as D (6 bases). There are 13 residues in the CDR3. V lost 5 bases and J lost 4, with 11 bases in between. The germline V gene has CDR1 SGHAT and CDR2 FQNNGV. The DNA for the CDR3 is TGTGCCAGCAGCCCTAAGGGGGTCTATGGCTACACCTTC. Amino acids: CASSPKGVYGYTF. Full variable domain (missing parts from reference TRBV11-2 and TRBJ1-2): EAGVAQSPRYKIIEKRQSVAFWCNPISGHATLYWYQQILGQGPKLLIQFQNNGVVDDSQLPKDRFSAERLKGVDSTLKIQPAKLEDSAVYLCASSPKGVYGYTFGSGTRLTVV.

The J gene is TRBJ1-1, the V gene TRBV28; tentatively, D is TRBD1 (5 bases). The CDR3 is made up of 14 amino acids. Germline CDR1 is MDHEN and CDR2 is SYDVKM. Trimming left V 6 bases short and J 0 bases short, with 11 bases between. The CDR3 DNA reads TGTGCCAGCAGGTACAGGAGCATGAACACTGAAGCTTTCTTT. This encodes CASRYRSMNTEAFF.

The chain links TRBV29-1 to TRBJ2-5; possible D gene TRBD1, 6 bases. Trimming shortened V by 8 bases and J by 4 bases, and 17 bases separated the two germline ends. Germline V gene sequence: CDR1 SQVTM, CDR2 ANQGSEA. The length of the CDR3 is 13 residues. CDR3 sequence: CSSTGTTIETQYF. CDR3 DNA: TGCAGCAGCACCGGGACAACAATAGAGACCCAGTACTTC.

The chain joins TRBV18 to TRBJ1-2; 11 bases map to TRBD1. Germline V gene data show CDR1 as KGHSH and CDR2 as LQKENI. CDR3 length: 14 residues. Trimming at V came to 3 bases and at J to 7 bases, leaving 4 bases not matched to a gene. CDR3 coding DNA: TGTGCCAGCTCACCGGAGGACAGGGGGCCTGGCTACACCTTC. Translation: CASSPEDRGPGYTF.

Here the CDR3 reads CASSLTGSVSGEQYF. In DNA form, the CDR3 reads TGTGCCAGCAGCCTGACAGGGAGTGTCTCTGGCGAGCAGTACTTC. The chain is built from TRBV11-2 and TRBJ2-7, with 7 bases identical to TRBD1. The V segment lost 5 bases and the J segment 6 bases; nucleotides outside the gene matches: 13. The CDR3 runs to 15 residues. Germline V lookup: CDR1 SGHAT, CDR2 FQNNGV.

This clone was counted between two and nine times. The chain joins TRBV13 to TRBJ1-2; no clear D. Germline V gives CDR1 PRHDT, CDR2 FYEKMQ (reference sequence). The length of the CDR3 is 14 residues. V lost 1 base and J lost 6, with 12 bases in between. The CDR3 region is CASSLDGVPNGYTF. The CDR3 nucleotides are TGTGCCAGCAGCTTAGATGGGGTCCCAAATGGCTACACCTTC.

The rearrangement joins TRBV30 to TRBJ2-5; tentative D call: TRBD1 (6 bases). The CDR3 sequence is 15 residues long. The V gene's germline CDR1 is GTSNPN and CDR2 SVGIG (reference sequence). V was trimmed by 0 bases and J by 2 bases, leaving 13 bases between them. The CDR3 sequence: CAWSVSQGQQETQYF. The CDR3 nucleotides are TGTGCCTGGAGTGTTTCACAGGGTCAGCAAGAGACCCAGTACTTC.

The V and J genes are TRBV6-1 and TRBJ2-2; weak D call: TRBD2 (6 bases). Germline loops: CDR1 MNHNS, CDR2 SASEGT. V lost 5 bases and J 4 bases, leaving 14 bases between the germline ends. CDR3 length equals 15 residues. The CDR3 DNA reads as TGTGCCAGCAGTCTACTGGCGGGAAGCACCGGGGAGCTGTTTTTT. It yields the protein CASSLLAGSTGELFF.

This clone was detected many times. V usage is TRBV7-2 and J usage is TRBJ2-3; 10 positions match TRBD1. J gave up 1 base and V 4 bases, and 2 bases lay outside the gene matches. Germline-derived CDR1 and CDR2 are SGHTA and FQGNSA. The CDR3 length is 15 residues. Here the CDR3 reads CASSWDRGRTDTQYF. In nucleotides, the CDR3 is TGTGCCAGCAGCTGGGACAGGGGACGCACAGATACGCAGTATTTT. Full variable domain (missing parts from reference TRBV7-2 and TRBJ2-3): GAGVSQSPSNKVTEKGKDVELRCDPISGHTALYWYRQSLGQGLEFLIYFQGNSAPDKSGLPSDRFSAERTGGSVSTLTIQRTQQEDSAVYLCASSWDRGRTDTQYFGPGTRLTVL.

The gene calls are TRBV7-2 and TRBJ2-2; TRBD1 or TRBD2 may be the D gene (6 bases each). Germline CDR1 SGHTA, CDR2 FQGNSA. The CDR3 sequence is 18 residues long. Trimming stripped 2 bases from V and 2 bases from J, with 18 bases between. The CDR3 DNA reads TGTGCCAGCAGCTTACCTAAATATCAGGGGACTAACACCGGGGAGCTGTTTTTT. Protein sequence: CASSLPKYQGTNTGELFF. The entire variable domain, with the rest obtained from reference TRBV7-2 and TRBJ2-2, is as follows: GAGVSQSPSNKVTEKGKDVELRCDPISGHTALYWYRQSLGQGLEFLIYFQGNSAPDKSGLPSDRFSAERTGGSVSTLTIQRTQQEDSAVYLCASSLPKYQGTNTGELFFGEGSRLTVL.

V and J are TRBV9 and TRBJ1-3, with 7 bases matching TRBD1. The V gene's germline CDR1 is SGDLS and CDR2 YYNGEE. The J segment lost 3 bases and the V segment lost 0 bases, leaving 3 bases of the junction unmatched. This CDR3 has 15 amino acids. The CDR3 DNA is TGTGCCAGCAGCGTAGACACAGGGGTTGGAAACACCATATATTTT. Translated: CASSVDTGVGNTIYF.

The V gene is TRBV5-1, the J gene TRBJ2-3, with 12 bases that match TRBD2. Germline loops: CDR1 SGHRS, CDR2 YFSETQ. V lost 2 bases to trimming and J lost 5 bases; unmatched junction nucleotides: 15. The CDR3 runs 19 residues. CDR3 DNA sequence: TGCGCCAGCAGCTTAATGTTGGGGACTAGCGGGCCTAGACGAGATACGCAGTATTTT. Its protein product is CASSLMLGTSGPRRDTQYF.

This chain links TRBV7-2 with TRBJ2-7; TRBD1 matches at 8 bases. Germline V gives CDR1 SGHTA, CDR2 FQGNSA. The CDR3 is made up of 14 amino acids. J lost 6 bases, V lost 5 bases, and 9 bases had no gene match. Here the CDR3 DNA reads TGTGCCAGCAGCGGAACCAGGGGGCGGGCCGAGCAGTACTTC. Residues: CASSGTRGRAEQYF. The full variable domain, rest sourced from reference TRBV7-2 and TRBJ2-7, is GAGVSQSPSNKVTEKGKDVELRCDPISGHTALYWYRQSLGQGLEFLIYFQGNSAPDKSGLPSDRFSAERTGGSVSTLTIQRTQQEDSAVYLCASSGTRGRAEQYFGPGTRLTVT.

The rearrangement joins TRBV25-1 to TRBJ1-4; D gene uncertain. Trimming shortened V by 1 base and J by 0 bases, and 6 bases separated the two germline ends. CDR3 size: 15 residues. Germline-derived CDR1 and CDR2 are MGHDK and SYGVNS. The CDR3 region is CASSELGTTNEKLFF. In nucleotides, the CDR3 is TGTGCCAGCAGTGAATTGGGAACAACTAATGAAAAACTGTTTTTT.

CDR3 bases: TGTGCCAGCAGTTTGCGCCAGGCGGGTGTACACGAGCAGTACTTC. The encoded protein is CASSLRQAGVHEQYF. The genes are TRBV28 and TRBJ2-7; D perhaps matches TRBD2 (5 bases). The CDR3 sequence is 15 residues long. V lost 3 bases to trimming and J lost 5 bases, with 17 bases between them. In germline, CDR1 is MDHEN, CDR2 SYDVKM.